This TCR beta chain was observed in a study of blood T cells in healthy people across ages. The CDR3 loop spans 15 amino acids. Deletions cut 0 bases from V and 5 bases from J, with 12 bases between. CDR1 SGHRS and CDR2 YFSETQ come from the germline V gene. In this sample, this clonotype turned up many times. The authors ran a second PCR of roughly 6 to 12 cycles using a sample-barcoded 5' primer and a J-beta primer mix. TCRdb called the 5' RACE reads again in MiXCR, with one record for every CDR3 protein. Of hundreds of thousands of distinct CDR3 sequences detected, around 48% appear once; the ten largest clones hold roughly 31%.

The source material was blood. The sequence was obtained from a woman in her sixties in good health. This chain joins TRBV5-1 and TRBJ2-1, with D tentatively TRBD2 (6 bases). The DNA for the CDR3 is TGCGCCAGCAGCTTGGCGGCGGAGGGGAACAATGAGCAGTTCTTC. It encodes CASSLAAEGNNEQFF.